The 9 T cell receptor beta chains presented below share a single source sample, sequenced in a study of shared clonotypes between healthy human individuals. Assay used: immunoSEQ multiplex PCR; TCRdb lists only in-frame clones, some missing. The profile shows roughly 1,500,000 clones, approximately 98.5% of them singletons. What was sequenced was naive CD4+ T cells sorted from blood. Subset given: CD45RA+ positively selected. The receptor source for this set is a man under 40 in good health.

The chain carries TRBV10-3 and TRBJ2-5; D remains ambiguous. V lost 9 bases and J 1 base, leaving 12 bases between the germline ends. The germline CDR1 and CDR2 sequences are ENHRY and SYGVKD. This CDR3 contains 13 residues. CDR3 amino acids: CAITRAPQETQYF. The CDR3 bases are TGTGCCATAACTCGGGCCCCCCAAGAGACCCAGTACTTC.

V gene TRBV7-7 combines with J gene TRBJ2-3; D is ambiguous. The V gene lost 5 bases and the J gene lost 0 bases, with 12 bases spanning the gap. The CDR3 is 15 residues long. Germline CDR1 SSHAT, CDR2 FNYEAQ (reference sequence). For the CDR3, the DNA is TGTGCCAGCAGCCGAGACACAGCTAGCACAGATACGCAGTATTTT. Amino acids: CASSRDTASTDTQYF. The variable domain in full, completed from reference TRBV7-7 and TRBJ2-3, reads GAGVSQSPRYKVTKRGQDVTLRCDPISSHATLYWYQQALGQGPEFLTYFNYEAQPDKSGLPSDRFSAERPEGSISTLTIQRTEQRDSAMYRCASSRDTASTDTQYFGPGTRLTVL.

V and J are TRBV5-4 and TRBJ1-2; D gene ambiguous. The CDR3 runs to 16 residues. Trimming stripped 3 bases from V and 0 bases from J, with 15 bases between. CDR1 is SGHNT and CDR2 is YYREEE in the germline V gene (reference sequence). The CDR3 coding sequence is TGTGCCAGCAGCTCCGGATGGACTGGAGCTAACTATGGCTACACCTTC. Residues: CASSSGWTGANYGYTF.

Worth noting for this clone: Other DNA sequences from this sample encode an identical CDR3 as well. V and J are TRBV19 and TRBJ2-1; 9 bases match TRBD2. With 6 bases clipped from V and 0 bases from J, the junction kept 3 bases outside the gene matches. The CDR3 extends over 15 amino acids. The germline V gene has CDR1 LNHDA and CDR2 SQIVND (reference sequence). The CDR3 DNA sequence: TGTGCCAGTAGCCTTAGCGGGAGCTCCTACAATGAGCAGTTCTTC. Translating it yields CASSLSGSSYNEQFF.

Turning to this clone: This CDR3 is also generated by other DNA sequences in the sample. V and J are TRBV9 and TRBJ1-1; D not resolved. Germline loops: CDR1 SGDLS, CDR2 YYNGEE. Between the trimmed V and J ends, which lost 1 base and 1 base, there was a span of 8 bases. The CDR3 has 14 residues. CDR3 DNA: TGTGCCAGCAGCGTAACGGGTGGGAACACTGAAGCTTTCTTT. Translation gives CASSVTGGNTEAFF. The variable domain in full, with the rest retrieved from reference TRBV9 and TRBJ1-1, is DSGVTQTPKHLITATGQRVTLRCSPRSGDLSVYWYQQSLDQGLQFLIQYYNGEERAKGNILERFSAQQFPDLHSELNLSSLELGDSALYFCASSVTGGNTEAFFGQGTRLTVV.

This clone has only one observation. The chain links TRBV11-2 to TRBJ1-1; tentative D call: TRBD1 (6 bases). Trimming pared 5 bases from V and 4 bases from J, leaving 11 bases between. The CDR3 spans 13 residues. The germline CDR1 and CDR2 sequences are SGHAT and FQNNGV. CDR3 nucleotides: TGTGCCAGCAGCGGCAGGGGTGGCACTGAAGCTTTCTTT. Its translation is CASSGRGGTEAFF.

The J gene is TRBJ1-4, the V gene TRBV18; weak D call: TRBD1 (5 bases). This CDR3 contains 15 residues. V was pared by 3 bases and J by 4 bases, with 12 bases between. CDR1 is KGHSH and CDR2 is LQKENI in the germline V gene. The CDR3, as DNA: TGTGCCAGCTCACCTAGGACACTAGATAATGAAAAACTGTTTTTT. Protein product: CASSPRTLDNEKLFF.

J is TRBJ2-7 and V is TRBV4-2; TRBD2 matches at 9 bases. The V gene's germline CDR1 is LGHNA and CDR2 YNFKEQ. The J segment lost 3 bases and the V segment lost 2 bases, leaving 8 bases of the junction unmatched. This CDR3 is built from 16 residues. CDR3 sequence (DNA): TGTGCCAGCAGCCAAAGTGATAGCGGGAGCGGCTACGAGCAGTACTTC. This codes for CASSQSDSGSGYEQYF.

The gene calls are TRBV19 and TRBJ1-4; 7 bases align to TRBD1. V lost 6 bases to trimming and J lost 4 bases; unmatched junction nucleotides: 5. Germline V gives CDR1 LNHDA, CDR2 SQIVND (reference sequence). This CDR3 is 14 amino acids long. The CDR3 protein is CASSRTGLNEKLFF. Written as DNA, the CDR3 is TGTGCCAGTAGCCGGACAGGACTTAATGAAAAACTGTTTTTT.